The source of this T cell receptor beta chain is a study of blood T cell repertoires in COVID-19. Study-level background: From the United States, Italy and Spain came samples of acute and convalescent COVID-19. Sources were T cells, B-cell-depleted T cells, or PBMCs; the material itself was cDNA or gDNA.

V lost 3 bases to trimming and J lost 5 bases; unmatched junction nucleotides: 3. Germline CDR1 reads KGHDR; CDR2 reads SFDVKD. CDR3 size: 16 residues. Authors' analysis steps: The assay estimated nucleated cells by amplifying reference gene primers. TCRdb's table, derived via immunoSEQ multiplex PCR, lists solely in-frame clones and lacks some. V and J calls and clone size come straight from that table; D and trimming were deduced from the DNA. Seen here are about 36,000 clones, 70% to 90% observed once, and the top ten hold around 4.8%. The source of this sequence is a man between 45 and 60 years old with active COVID-19. This chain joins TRBV24-1 and TRBJ2-3; the match to TRBD2 covers 14 bases. Sample: peripheral blood. The CDR3 protein is CATSDPGTSGGDTQYF. CDR3 in DNA: TGTGCCACCAGTGATCCCGGGACTAGCGGGGGAGATACGCAGTATTTT.